This is a list of T cell receptor beta chains from one sample in a study of blood T cell repertoires in COVID-19. Sequenced by immunoSEQ multiplex PCR; TCRdb stores in-frame clones only, minus some. The sample includes over 150,000 clones, about four fifths of them seen just once. Sequencing was carried out using peripheral blood. Receptors were obtained from a woman aged 80 or over with active or convalescent COVID-19. CDR3s include the opening cysteine and the closing phenylalanine or tryptophan. A D gene is named only where the DNA matches it firmly. Expanded clones are given a class, and other clones once, few, many or no size at all.

J,D,size,V,DNA,CDR3
TRBJ2-5,-,-,TRBV5-4,TGTGCCAGCAGCTTGCCCCCAGGAGGAATAGAGACCCAGTACTTC,CASSLPPGGIETQYF
TRBJ2-2,TRBD2,-,TRBV4-1,TGCGCCAGCAGATCTAGCGGGACGAACACCGGGGAGCTGTTTTTT,CASRSSGTNTGELFF
TRBJ2-7,-,-,TRBV28,TGTGCCAGCAGTCCGACAGTAGTCTACGAGCAGTACTTC,CASSPTVVYEQYF
TRBJ1-2,-,-,TRBV11-1,TGTGCCAGCAGCTTAGGGACCTCAGGGCTCTATGGCTACACCTTC,CASSLGTSGLYGYTF
TRBJ2-5,-,few,TRBV5-1,TGCGCCAGCAGCTTGGGGCAGGGGCAAGAGACCCAGTACTTC,CASSLGQGQETQYF
TRBJ2-2,TRBD2,-,TRBV5-1,TGCGCCAGCAGCATGACTAGCGGGAGGGACACCGGGGAGCTGTTTTTT,CASSMTSGRDTGELFF
TRBJ2-7,-,-,TRBV11-2,TGTGCCAGCAGCTTACAGGGCTACGAGCAGTACTTC,CASSLQGYEQYF
TRBJ2-7,-,-,TRBV29-1,TGCAGCGTTGAAGGGGGCGCAGGTTCCCCCTACGAGCAGTACTTC,CSVEGGAGSPYEQYF
TRBJ2-1,TRBD2,-,TRBV5-4,TGTGCCAGCAGCTTGGGGGGACTAGCGGGCCCGGGGTTCCCCAATGAGCAGTTCTTC,CASSLGGLAGPGFPNEQFF
TRBJ2-7,-,-,TRBV28,TGTGCCAGCAGTTTGGCCGGTGCGGGGAGGTCCTACGAGCAGTACTTC,CASSLAGAGRSYEQYF
TRBJ2-1,TRBD2,-,TRBV6-1,TGTGCCAGCAGTGAAGAGCTAGCGGGAGGTCGTGATGAGCAGTTCTTC,CASSEELAGGRDEQFF
TRBJ1-2,TRBD1,-,TRBV7-9,TGTGCCAGCAGCTCAGACAGGGTTGGGGGCTACACCTTC,CASSSDRVGGYTF
TRBJ2-1,TRBD2,-,TRBV7-3,TGTGCCAGCAGAGACGTCACCGGGACTAGCGGAATTGGGGGCCCCAATGAGCAGTTCTTC,CASRDVTGTSGIGGPNEQFF
TRBJ1-3,TRBD1,-,TRBV30,TGTGCCTGGAGTCTCGGGACAGGGAGCTCAGGAAACACCATATATTTT,CAWSLGTGSSGNTIYF
TRBJ2-3,TRBD2,-,TRBV30,TGTGCCTGGAGTGTAAGTAGCGGGAGCACAGATACGCAGTATTTT,CAWSVSSGSTDTQYF
TRBJ2-3,-,-,TRBV6-2/TRBV6-3,TGTGCCAGCAGTCTCTTCAGGAGCGGCACGGGCACAGATACGCAGTATTTT,CASSLFRSGTGTDTQYF
TRBJ1-5,TRBD1,few,TRBV19,TGTGCCAGTAGCAGACAGGGGTCTAGCAATCAGCCCCAGCATTTT,CASSRQGSSNQPQHF
TRBJ1-5,TRBD1,-,TRBV3-1/TRBV3-2,TGTGCCAGCAGCCAAGGGACAGGTTTAGTACAGCCCCAGCATTTT,CASSQGTGLVQPQHF
TRBJ1-1,-,-,TRBV4-1,TGCGCCAGCAGCCGAACGAGAGGCTCAACTGGGTCAAACACTGAAGCTTTCTTT,CASSRTRGSTGSNTEAFF
TRBJ2-5,TRBD1,once,TRBV12-3/TRBV12-4,TGTGCCAGCACAAACAGGGGCCAAGAGACCCAGTACTTC,CASTNRGQETQYF
TRBJ1-6,-,-,TRBV30,TGTGCCTGGAGTCGAGGTGGGACTGATAATTCACCCCTCCACTTT,CAWSRGGTDNSPLHF
TRBJ1-1,TRBD1,-,TRBV5-1,TGCGCCAGCAGCGCGGACAGGGCGAACACTGAAGCTTTCTTT,CASSADRANTEAFF
TRBJ1-2,-,-,TRBV30,TGTGCCTGGAGTTTCTCGAACGTGGACAGCGGGGTAACGTATGGCTACACCTTC,CAWSFSNVDSGVTYGYTF
TRBJ2-5,TRBD2,-,TRBV11-2,TGTGCCAGCAGCTTAGAGGGGGGACTAGCGGGAGAGACCCAGTACTTC,CASSLEGGLAGETQYF
TRBJ2-1,-,-,TRBV5-1,TGCGCCAGCAGCTTGGACCTAGCCTGGAACAATGAGCAGTTCTTC,CASSLDLAWNNEQFF
TRBJ1-1,TRBD1,-,TRBV9,TGTGCCAGCAGCTCGGGACAGGACACTGAAGCTTTCTTT,CASSSGQDTEAFF
TRBJ2-1,TRBD2,-,TRBV2,TGTGCCAGCCTATTAGCGGGAGGTTTAGCTGAGCAGTTCTTC,CASLLAGGLAEQFF
TRBJ2-7,TRBD1,-,TRBV19,TGTGCCAGTAGCTGGGACAGCCGCCTCTCCTACGAGCAGTACTTC,CASSWDSRLSYEQYF
TRBJ2-1,TRBD2,few,TRBV5-4,TGTGCCAGCAGTCCTCTAGCGGGTCTCTACAATGAGCAGTTCTTC,CASSPLAGLYNEQFF
TRBJ1-1,-,-,TRBV28,TGTGCCAGCAGTTTATACGGCGGTAACACTGAAGCTTTCTTT,CASSLYGGNTEAFF
TRBJ1-1,TRBD1,-,TRBV5-1,TGCGCCAGCAGTTCAACAGGGGGCACCACTGAAGCTTTCTTT,CASSSTGGTTEAFF
TRBJ1-5,-,once,TRBV3-1/TRBV3-2,TGTGCCAGCAGCCAAAGCGTGGGGAGATTCGATCAGCCCCAGCATTTT,CASSQSVGRFDQPQHF
TRBJ1-5,TRBD1,-,TRBV6-5,TGTGCCAGCAGTTACGACAGGGGGAATCAGCCCCAGCATTTT,CASSYDRGNQPQHF
TRBJ1-3,-,-,TRBV12-2,TGTGCAAGTCGCTTAATGAACCGGGACAGGGCCAAGGGGGACTCTGGAAACACCATATATTTT,CASRLMNRDRAKGDSGNTIYF
TRBJ1-1,TRBD1,-,TRBV4-1,TGCGCCAGCAGCGCACCGGGACAGGGTAACACTGAAGCTTTCTTT,CASSAPGQGNTEAFF
TRBJ2-1,-,-,TRBV11-3,TGTGCCAGCAGCCCCCCGAGCAATGAGCAGTTCTTC,CASSPPSNEQFF
TRBJ1-3,-,-,TRBV15,TGTGCCACCAGCAGAGATAAGGGAGACACCATATATTTT,CATSRDKGDTIYF
TRBJ1-2,-,few,TRBV14,TGTGCCAGCAGCCAAGGACAGTACTATGGCTACACCTTC,CASSQGQYYGYTF
TRBJ2-7,TRBD2,-,TRBV30,TGTGCCTGTCAGACTAGCGGGTTCTACGAGCAGTACTTC,CACQTSGFYEQYF
TRBJ1-5,-,-,TRBV6-4,TGTGCCAGCGCCGGGGAGGACGGTCAGCCCCAGCATTTT,CASAGEDGQPQHF
TRBJ2-3,TRBD2,once,TRBV5-1,TGCGCCAGCAGCCCGGGACTAGCGGGAGAGAGAGATACGCAGTATTTT,CASSPGLAGERDTQYF
TRBJ2-7,-,once,TRBV28,TGTGCCAGCAGTAAACTAACCGGGACAAGCCACGAGCAGTACTTC,CASSKLTGTSHEQYF
TRBJ2-3,TRBD2,-,TRBV5-1,TGCGCCAGCAGCCCCGGACTAGCGAGCACAGATACGCAGTATTTT,CASSPGLASTDTQYF
TRBJ1-3,-,-,TRBV10-3,TGTGCCATCAGTGATACAGGTGGAAACACCATATATTTT,CAISDTGGNTIYF
TRBJ2-3,TRBD2,-,TRBV15,TGTGCCACCAGCAGACTAGCGGGAGAAGATACGCAGTATTTT,CATSRLAGEDTQYF
TRBJ1-2,-,-,TRBV19,TGTGCCAGTAGTCTTCGGACAGACCCCAATAACTATGGCTACACCTTC,CASSLRTDPNNYGYTF
TRBJ1-6,-,-,TRBV19,TGTGCCAGTAGTATAGAAGGGGGAGCACCCCTCCACTTT,CASSIEGGAPLHF
TRBJ2-7,TRBD1,-,TRBV28,TGTGCCAGCAGACCAACAGGGGTCGAGCAGTACTTC,CASRPTGVEQYF
TRBJ1-2,TRBD1,-,TRBV18,TGTGCCAGCTCACCGGCGGGACAGAGTAACTATGGCTACACCTTC,CASSPAGQSNYGYTF
TRBJ2-1,-,-,TRBV10-3,TGTGCCATCAGTGAGTCGTTGGGAGGCAAAAATGAGCAGTTCTTC,CAISESLGGKNEQFF
TRBJ1-3,-,few,TRBV9,TGTGCCAGCAGCGTACAGGGATCTGGAAACACCATATATTTT,CASSVQGSGNTIYF
TRBJ2-7,TRBD1,few,TRBV10-2,TGCGCCAGCAGTCACGGGACAGGTTCTACCGAGCAGTACTTC,CASSHGTGSTEQYF
TRBJ2-3,-,-,TRBV5-1,TGCGCCAGCAGCCAGGGAAACACAGATACGCAGTATTTT,CASSQGNTDTQYF
TRBJ1-1,TRBD1,once,TRBV2,TGTGCCAGCAGCCGGGACAGGGGTTTACGCGCTTTCTTT,CASSRDRGLRAFF
TRBJ2-1,-,-,TRBV5-1,TGCGCCAGCAGCTTAGGGGCGGATAATGAGCAGTTCTTC,CASSLGADNEQFF
TRBJ1-4,-,-,TRBV3-1/TRBV3-2,TGTGCCAGCAGCCAAGTGAGTCCTATCTCTAATGAAAAACTGTTTTTT,CASSQVSPISNEKLFF
TRBJ2-1,-,-,TRBV7-3,TGTGCCAGCCAAGGAGGGAGAATAAATGAGCAGTTCTTC,CASQGGRINEQFF
TRBJ2-6,-,-,TRBV18,TGTGCCAGCTCACCACCGACAAGCTCTGGGGCCAACGTCCTGACTTTC,CASSPPTSSGANVLTF